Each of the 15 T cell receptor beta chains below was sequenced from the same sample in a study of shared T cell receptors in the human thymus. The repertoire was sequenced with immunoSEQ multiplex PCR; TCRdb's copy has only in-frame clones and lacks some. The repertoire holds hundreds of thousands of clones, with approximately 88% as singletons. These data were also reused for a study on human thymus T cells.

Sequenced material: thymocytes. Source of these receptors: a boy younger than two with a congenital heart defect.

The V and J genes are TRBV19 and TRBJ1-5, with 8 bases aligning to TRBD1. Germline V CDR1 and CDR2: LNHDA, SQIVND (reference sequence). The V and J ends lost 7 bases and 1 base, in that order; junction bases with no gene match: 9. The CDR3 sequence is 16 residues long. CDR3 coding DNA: TGTGCCAGTACCAGGGGGCAATTATCGAGCAATCAGCCCCAGCATTTT. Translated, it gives CASTRGQLSSNQPQHF.

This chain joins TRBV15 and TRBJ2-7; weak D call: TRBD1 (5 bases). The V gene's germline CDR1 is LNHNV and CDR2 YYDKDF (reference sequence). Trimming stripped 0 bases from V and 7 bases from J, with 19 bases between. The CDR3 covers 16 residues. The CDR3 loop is CATSRDRGARSSEQYF. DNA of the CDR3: TGTGCCACCAGCAGAGATAGGGGTGCTAGATCTAGTGAGCAGTACTTC.

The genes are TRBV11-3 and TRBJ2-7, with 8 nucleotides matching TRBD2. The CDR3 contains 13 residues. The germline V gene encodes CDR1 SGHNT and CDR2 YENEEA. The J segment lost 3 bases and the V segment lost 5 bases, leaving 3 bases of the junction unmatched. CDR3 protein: CASSPGTSYEQYF. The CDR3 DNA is TGTGCCAGCAGCCCCGGGACTAGCTACGAGCAGTACTTC.

The CDR3 DNA reads TGTGCCAATGACAGGGCGGGCACTGAAGCTTTCTTT. It translates to CANDRAGTEAFF. The rearrangement links TRBV27 to TRBJ1-1, with 7 bases matching TRBD1. This CDR3 spans 12 amino acids. In germline, CDR1 is MNHEY, CDR2 SMNVEV (reference sequence). Trimming took 10 bases from V and 4 from J; bases not matched to a gene: 6.

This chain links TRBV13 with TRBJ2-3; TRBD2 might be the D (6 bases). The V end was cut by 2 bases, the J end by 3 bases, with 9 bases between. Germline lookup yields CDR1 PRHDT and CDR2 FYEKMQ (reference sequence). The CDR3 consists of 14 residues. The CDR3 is CASSLSSGTDTQYF. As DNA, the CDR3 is TGTGCCAGCAGCTTAAGCAGCGGGACAGATACGCAGTATTTT.

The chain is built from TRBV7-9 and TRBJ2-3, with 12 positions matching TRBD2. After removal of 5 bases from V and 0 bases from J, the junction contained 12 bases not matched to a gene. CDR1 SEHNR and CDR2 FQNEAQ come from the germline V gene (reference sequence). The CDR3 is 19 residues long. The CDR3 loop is CASSPPTSGSLPSTDTQYF. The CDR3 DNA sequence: TGTGCCAGCAGCCCCCCGACTAGCGGGAGCCTCCCCAGCACAGATACGCAGTATTTT. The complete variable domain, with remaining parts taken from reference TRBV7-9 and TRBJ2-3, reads DTGVSQNPRHKITKRGQNVTFRCDPISEHNRLYWYRQTLGQGPEFLTYFQNEAQLEKSRLLSDRFSAERPKGSFSTLEIQRTEQGDSAMYLCASSPPTSGSLPSTDTQYFGPGTRLTVL.

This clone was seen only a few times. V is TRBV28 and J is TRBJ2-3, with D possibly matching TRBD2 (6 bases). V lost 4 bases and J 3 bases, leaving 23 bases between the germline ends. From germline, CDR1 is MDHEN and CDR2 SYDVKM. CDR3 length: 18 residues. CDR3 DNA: TGTGCCAGCAGTTCGCGGACTAAGGAAGTGTTCGAAACAGATACGCAGTATTTT. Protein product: CASSSRTKEVFETDTQYF.

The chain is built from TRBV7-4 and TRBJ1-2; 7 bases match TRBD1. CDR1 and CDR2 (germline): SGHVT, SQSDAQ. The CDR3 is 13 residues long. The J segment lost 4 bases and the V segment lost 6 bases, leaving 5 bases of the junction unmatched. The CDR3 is CASRDRDSYGYTF. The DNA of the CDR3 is TGTGCCAGCAGAGATAGGGACAGCTATGGCTACACCTTC. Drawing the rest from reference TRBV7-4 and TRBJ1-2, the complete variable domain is GAGVSQSPRYKVAKRGRDVALRCDSISGHVTLYWYRQTLGQGSEVLTYSQSDAQRDKSGRPSGRFSAERPERSVSTLKIQRTEQGDSAVYLCASRDRDSYGYTFGSGTRLTVV.

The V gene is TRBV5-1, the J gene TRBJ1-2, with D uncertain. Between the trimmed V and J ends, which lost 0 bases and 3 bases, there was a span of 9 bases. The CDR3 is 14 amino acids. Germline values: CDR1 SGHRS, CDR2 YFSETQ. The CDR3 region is CASSLDGQDYGYTF. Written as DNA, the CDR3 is TGCGCCAGCAGCTTGGATGGGCAGGACTATGGCTACACCTTC.

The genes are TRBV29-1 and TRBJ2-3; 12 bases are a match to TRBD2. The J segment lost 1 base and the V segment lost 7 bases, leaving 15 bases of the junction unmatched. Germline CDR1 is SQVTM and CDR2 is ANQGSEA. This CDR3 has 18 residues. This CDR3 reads CSAPGLAGYFERTDTQYF. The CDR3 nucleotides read TGCAGCGCCCCGGGACTAGCGGGTTATTTCGAACGCACAGATACGCAGTATTTT.

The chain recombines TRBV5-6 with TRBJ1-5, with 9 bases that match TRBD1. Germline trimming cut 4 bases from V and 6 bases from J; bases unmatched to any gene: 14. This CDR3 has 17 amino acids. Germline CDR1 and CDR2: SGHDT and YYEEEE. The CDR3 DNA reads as TGTGCCAGCAGCGAAAGCTCCCGGGACAGGGAGTCTCAGCCCCAGCATTTT. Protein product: CASSESSRDRESQPQHF.

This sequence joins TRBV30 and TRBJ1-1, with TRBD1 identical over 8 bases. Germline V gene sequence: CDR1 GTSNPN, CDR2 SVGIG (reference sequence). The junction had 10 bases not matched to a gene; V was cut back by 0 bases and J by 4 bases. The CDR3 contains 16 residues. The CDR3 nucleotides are TGTGCCTGGAGTGTTCCAATCCCCGGGACAGGCACTGAAGCTTTCTTT. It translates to CAWSVPIPGTGTEAFF.

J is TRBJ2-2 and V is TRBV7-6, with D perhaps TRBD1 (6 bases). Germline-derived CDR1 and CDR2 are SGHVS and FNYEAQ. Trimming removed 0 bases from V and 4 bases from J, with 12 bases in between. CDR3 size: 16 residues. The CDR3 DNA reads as TGTGCCAGCAGCTTAGCACTTCGAGGGGGCACCGGGGAGCTGTTTTTT. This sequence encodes CASSLALRGGTGELFF.

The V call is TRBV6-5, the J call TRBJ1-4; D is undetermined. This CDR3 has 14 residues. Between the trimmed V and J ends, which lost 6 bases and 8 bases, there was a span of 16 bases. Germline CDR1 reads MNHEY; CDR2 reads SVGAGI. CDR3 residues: CASSLTARREKLFF. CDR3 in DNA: TGTGCCAGCAGCCTGACGGCCCGGCGGGAAAAACTGTTTTTT.

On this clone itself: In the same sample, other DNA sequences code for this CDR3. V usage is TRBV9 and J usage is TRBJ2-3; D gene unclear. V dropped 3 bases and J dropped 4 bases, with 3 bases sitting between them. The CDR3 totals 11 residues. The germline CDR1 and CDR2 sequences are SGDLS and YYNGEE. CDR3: CASSASDTQYF. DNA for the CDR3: TGTGCCAGCAGCGCCTCAGATACGCAGTATTTT. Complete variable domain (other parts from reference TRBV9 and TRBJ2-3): DSGVTQTPKHLITATGQRVTLRCSPRSGDLSVYWYQQSLDQGLQFLIQYYNGEERAKGNILERFSAQQFPDLHSELNLSSLELGDSALYFCASSASDTQYFGPGTRLTVL.